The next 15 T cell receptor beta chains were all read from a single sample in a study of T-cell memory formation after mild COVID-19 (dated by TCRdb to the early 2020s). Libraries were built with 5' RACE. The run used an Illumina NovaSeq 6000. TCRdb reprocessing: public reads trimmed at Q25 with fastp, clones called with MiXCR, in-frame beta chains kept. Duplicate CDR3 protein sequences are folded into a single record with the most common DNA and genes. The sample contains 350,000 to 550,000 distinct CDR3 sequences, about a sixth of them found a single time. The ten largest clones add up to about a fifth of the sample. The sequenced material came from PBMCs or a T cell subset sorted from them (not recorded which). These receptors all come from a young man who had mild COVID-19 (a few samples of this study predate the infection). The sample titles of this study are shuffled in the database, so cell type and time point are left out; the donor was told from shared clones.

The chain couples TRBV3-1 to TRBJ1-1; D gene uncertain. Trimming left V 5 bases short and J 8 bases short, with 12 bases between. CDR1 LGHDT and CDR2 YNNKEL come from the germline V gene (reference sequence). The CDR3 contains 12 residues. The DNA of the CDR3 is TGTGCCAGCAGCTTAACGGGCGACGAAGCTTTCTTT. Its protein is CASSLTGDEAFF.

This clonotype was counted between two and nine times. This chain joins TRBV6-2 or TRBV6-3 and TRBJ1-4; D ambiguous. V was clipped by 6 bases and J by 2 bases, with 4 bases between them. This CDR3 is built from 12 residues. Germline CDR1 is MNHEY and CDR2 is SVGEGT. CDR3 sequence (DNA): TGTGCCAGCAGGACGACTAATGAAAAACTGTTTTTT. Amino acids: CASRTTNEKLFF.

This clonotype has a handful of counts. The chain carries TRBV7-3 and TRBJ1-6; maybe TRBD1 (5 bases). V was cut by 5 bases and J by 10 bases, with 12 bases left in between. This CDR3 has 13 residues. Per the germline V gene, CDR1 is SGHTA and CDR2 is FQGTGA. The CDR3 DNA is TGTGCCAGCAGCCCGGCGGGGGGATCACCCCTCCACTTT. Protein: CASSPAGGSPLHF.

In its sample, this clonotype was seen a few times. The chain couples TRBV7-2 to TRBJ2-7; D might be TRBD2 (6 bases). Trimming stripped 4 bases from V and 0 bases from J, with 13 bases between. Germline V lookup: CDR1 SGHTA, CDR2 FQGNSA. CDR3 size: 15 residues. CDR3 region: CASSSPPGGSYEQYF. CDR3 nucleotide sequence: TGTGCCAGCAGCTCACCCCCCGGGGGCTCCTACGAGCAGTACTTC. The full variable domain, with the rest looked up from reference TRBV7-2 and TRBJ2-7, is GAGVSQSPSNKVTEKGKDVELRCDPISGHTALYWYRQSLGQGLEFLIYFQGNSAPDKSGLPSDRFSAERTGGSVSTLTIQRTQQEDSAVYLCASSSPPGGSYEQYFGPGTRLTVT.

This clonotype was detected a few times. CDR3 sequence (DNA): TGTGCCAGCAGCTTAATGACGGGGGACACTGAAGCTTTCTTT. Translated, it gives CASSLMTGDTEAFF. This sequence joins TRBV5-5 and TRBJ1-1; D may be TRBD1 (5 bases). This CDR3 spans 14 amino acids. Trimming removed 2 bases from V and 3 bases from J, with 11 bases in between. The germline V gene encodes CDR1 SGHKS and CDR2 YYEKEE (reference sequence). Full variable domain (remainder filled in from reference TRBV5-5 and TRBJ1-1): DAGVTQSPTHLIKTRGQQVTLRCSPISGHKSVSWYQQVLGQGPQFIFQYYEKEERGRGNFPDRFSARQFPNYSSELNVNALLLGDSALYLCASSLMTGDTEAFFGQGTRLTVV.

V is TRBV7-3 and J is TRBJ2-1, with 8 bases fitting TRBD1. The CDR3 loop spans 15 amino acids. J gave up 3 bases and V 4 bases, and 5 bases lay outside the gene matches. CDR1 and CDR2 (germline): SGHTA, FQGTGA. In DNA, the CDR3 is TGTGCCAGCAGCTCAGCGACAGGGGACTACAATGAGCAGTTCTTC. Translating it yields CASSSATGDYNEQFF.

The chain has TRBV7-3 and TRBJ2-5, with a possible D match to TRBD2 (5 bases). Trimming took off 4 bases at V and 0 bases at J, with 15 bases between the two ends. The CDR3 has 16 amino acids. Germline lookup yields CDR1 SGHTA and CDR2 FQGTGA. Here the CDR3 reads CASSSSRGRYQETQYF. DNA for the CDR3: TGTGCCAGCAGCTCATCCCGCGGGCGGTACCAAGAGACCCAGTACTTC.

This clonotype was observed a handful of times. As DNA, the CDR3 is TGCAGTGCTCCCCGGGACACGGATTCACCCCTCCACTTT. Translation: CSAPRDTDSPLHF. The V and J genes are TRBV20-1 and TRBJ1-6, with D perhaps TRBD1 (6 bases). Germline CDR1 DFQATT, CDR2 SNEGSKA (reference sequence). Trimming cost V 5 bases and J 8 bases, with 13 bases left between them. The CDR3 consists of 13 residues.

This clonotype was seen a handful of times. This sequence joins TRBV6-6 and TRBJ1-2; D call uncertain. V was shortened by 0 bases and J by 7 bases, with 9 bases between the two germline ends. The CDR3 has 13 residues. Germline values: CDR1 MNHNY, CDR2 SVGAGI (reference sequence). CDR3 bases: TGTGCCAGCAGTTACTCGAGCTCCACTGGCTACACCTTC. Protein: CASSYSSSTGYTF.

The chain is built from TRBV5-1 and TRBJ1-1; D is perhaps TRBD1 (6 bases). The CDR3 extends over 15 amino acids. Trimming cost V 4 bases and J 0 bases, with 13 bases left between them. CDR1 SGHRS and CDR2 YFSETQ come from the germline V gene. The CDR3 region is CASSPRTEVNTEAFF. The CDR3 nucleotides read TGCGCCAGCAGCCCCCGGACAGAGGTGAACACTGAAGCTTTCTTT.

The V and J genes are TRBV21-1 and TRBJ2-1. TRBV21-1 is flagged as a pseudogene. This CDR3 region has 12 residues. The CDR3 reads CAIPRSLCEQFF. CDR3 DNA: TGTGCCATCCCACGATCTCTATGCGAGCAGTTCTTC.

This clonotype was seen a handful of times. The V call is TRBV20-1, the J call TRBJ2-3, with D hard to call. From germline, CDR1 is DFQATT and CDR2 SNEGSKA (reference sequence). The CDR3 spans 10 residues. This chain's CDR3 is CSVSPDTQYF. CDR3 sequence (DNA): TGCAGCGTTTCTCCAGATACGCAGTATTTT.

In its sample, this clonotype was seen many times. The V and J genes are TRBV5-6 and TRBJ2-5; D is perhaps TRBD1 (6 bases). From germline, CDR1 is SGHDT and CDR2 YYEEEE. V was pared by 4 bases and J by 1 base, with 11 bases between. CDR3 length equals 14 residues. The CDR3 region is CASSQRDTQETQYF. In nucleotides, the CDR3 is TGTGCCAGCAGCCAGAGGGACACCCAAGAGACCCAGTACTTC. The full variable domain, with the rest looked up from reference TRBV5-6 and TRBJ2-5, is DAGVTQSPTHLIKTRGQQVTLRCSPKSGHDTVSWYQQALGQGPQFIFQYYEEEERQRGNFPDRFSGHQFPNYSSELNVNALLLGDSALYLCASSQRDTQETQYFGPGTRLLVL.

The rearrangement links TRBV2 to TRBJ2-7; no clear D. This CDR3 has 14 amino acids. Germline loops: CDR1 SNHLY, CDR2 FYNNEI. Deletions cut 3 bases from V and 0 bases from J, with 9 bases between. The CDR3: CASSDRLNSYEQYV. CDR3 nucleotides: TGTGCCAGCAGTGACAGATTAAACTCCTACGAGCAGTACGTC.

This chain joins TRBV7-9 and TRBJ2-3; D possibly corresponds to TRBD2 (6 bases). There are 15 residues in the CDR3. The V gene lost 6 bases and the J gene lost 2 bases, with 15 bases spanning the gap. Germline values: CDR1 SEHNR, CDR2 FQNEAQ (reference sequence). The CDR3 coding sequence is TGTGCCAGCAGTCCGACCGGGGGTAACACAGATACGCAGTATTTT. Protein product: CASSPTGGNTDTQYF.